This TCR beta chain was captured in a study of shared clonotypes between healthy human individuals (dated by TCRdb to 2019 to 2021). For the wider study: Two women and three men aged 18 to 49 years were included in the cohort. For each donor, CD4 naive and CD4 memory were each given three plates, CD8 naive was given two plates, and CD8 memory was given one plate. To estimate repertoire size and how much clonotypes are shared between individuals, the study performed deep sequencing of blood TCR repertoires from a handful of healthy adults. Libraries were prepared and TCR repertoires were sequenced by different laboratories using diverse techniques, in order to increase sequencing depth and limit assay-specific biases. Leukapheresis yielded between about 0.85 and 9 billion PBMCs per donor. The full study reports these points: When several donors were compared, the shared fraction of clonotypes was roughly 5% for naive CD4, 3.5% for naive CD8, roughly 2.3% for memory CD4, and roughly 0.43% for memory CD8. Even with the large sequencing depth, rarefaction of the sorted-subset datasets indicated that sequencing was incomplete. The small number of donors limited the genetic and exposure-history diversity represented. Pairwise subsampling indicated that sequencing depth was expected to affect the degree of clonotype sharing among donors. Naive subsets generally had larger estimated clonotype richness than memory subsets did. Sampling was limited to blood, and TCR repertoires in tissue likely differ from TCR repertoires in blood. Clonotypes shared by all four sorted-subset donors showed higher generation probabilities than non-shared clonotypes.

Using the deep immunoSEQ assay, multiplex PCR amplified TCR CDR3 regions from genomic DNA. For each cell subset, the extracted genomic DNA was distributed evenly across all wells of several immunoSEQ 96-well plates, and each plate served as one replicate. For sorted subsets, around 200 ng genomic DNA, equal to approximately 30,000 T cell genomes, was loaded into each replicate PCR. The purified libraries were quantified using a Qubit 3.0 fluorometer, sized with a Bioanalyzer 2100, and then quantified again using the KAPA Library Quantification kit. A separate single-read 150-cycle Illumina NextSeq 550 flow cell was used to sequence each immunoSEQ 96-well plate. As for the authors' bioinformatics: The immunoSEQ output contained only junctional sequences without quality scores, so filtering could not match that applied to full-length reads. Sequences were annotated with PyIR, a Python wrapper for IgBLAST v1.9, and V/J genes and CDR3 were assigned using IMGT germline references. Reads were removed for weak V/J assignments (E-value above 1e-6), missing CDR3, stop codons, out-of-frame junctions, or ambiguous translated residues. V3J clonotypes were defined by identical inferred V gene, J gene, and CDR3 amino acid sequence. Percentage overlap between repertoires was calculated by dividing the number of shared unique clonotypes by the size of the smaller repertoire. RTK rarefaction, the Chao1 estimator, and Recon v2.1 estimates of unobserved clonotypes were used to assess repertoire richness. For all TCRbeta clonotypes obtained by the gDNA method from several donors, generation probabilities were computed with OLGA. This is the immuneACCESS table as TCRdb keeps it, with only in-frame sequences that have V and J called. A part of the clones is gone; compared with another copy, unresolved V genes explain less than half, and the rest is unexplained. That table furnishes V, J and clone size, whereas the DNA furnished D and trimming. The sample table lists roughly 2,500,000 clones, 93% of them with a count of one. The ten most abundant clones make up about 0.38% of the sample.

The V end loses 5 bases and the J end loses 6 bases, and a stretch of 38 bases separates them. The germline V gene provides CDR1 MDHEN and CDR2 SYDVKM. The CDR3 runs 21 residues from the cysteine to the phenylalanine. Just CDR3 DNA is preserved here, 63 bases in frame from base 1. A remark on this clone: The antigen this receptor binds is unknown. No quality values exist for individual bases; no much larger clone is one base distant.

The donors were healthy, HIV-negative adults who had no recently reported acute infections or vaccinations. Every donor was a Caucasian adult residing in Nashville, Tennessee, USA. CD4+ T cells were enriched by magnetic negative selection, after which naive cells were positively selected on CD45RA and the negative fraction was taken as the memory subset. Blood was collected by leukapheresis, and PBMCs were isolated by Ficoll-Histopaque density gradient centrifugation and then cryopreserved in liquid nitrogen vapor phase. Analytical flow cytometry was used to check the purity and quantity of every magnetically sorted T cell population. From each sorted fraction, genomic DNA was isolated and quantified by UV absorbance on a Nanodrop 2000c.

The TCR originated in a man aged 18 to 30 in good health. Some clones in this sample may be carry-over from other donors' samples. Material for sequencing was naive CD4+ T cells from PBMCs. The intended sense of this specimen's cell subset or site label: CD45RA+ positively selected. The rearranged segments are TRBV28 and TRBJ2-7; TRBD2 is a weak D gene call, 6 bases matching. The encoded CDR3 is CASSGGNVPQQYVRRVIEQYF. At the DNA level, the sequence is TGTGCCAGCAGTGGGGGGAACGTGCCCCAACAATACGTACGACGGGTTATCGAGCAGTACTTC.